This is a list of T cell receptor beta chains from one sample in a study of tumor and adjacent non-tumor tissue in lung cancer. TCRdb passed the multiplex PCR reads through MiXCR, listing each CDR3 protein once. In the table there are around 74,000 distinct CDR3 sequences, less than 75% of which are singletons. Sequenced material: lung tumor tissue. These receptors were taken from a woman aged 70-85 years with non-small cell lung cancer. The CDR3 runs from the conserved cysteine through the conserved F or W. D genes are given only for firm matches. The size entry is marked missing in some rows and otherwise reads once, few, many or a size class.

J gene | V gene | clone size | D gene | CDR3 DNA | CDR3 protein
TRBJ2-2 | TRBV12-3/TRBV12-4 | . | . | TGTGTCAGCGGCCCAAACAGGGCCGGGGAGCTGTTTTTT | CVSGPNRAGELFF
TRBJ2-6 | TRBV6-1 | . | . | TGTGCCATCGGTCAGGGGTCCAGCTCTGGGGCCAACGTCCTGACTTTC | CAIGQGSSSGANVLTF
TRBJ2-1 | TRBV12-3/TRBV12-4 | . | . | TGTGCCAGCTGTCCTGGACTAAACCACAATGAGCAGTTCTTC | CASCPGLNHNEQFF
TRBJ2-2 | TRBV4-2 | . | . | TGTGCCAGCAGCCCACAGACTCAGAACACTGTGGAGCTGTTTTTT | CASSPQTQNTVELFF
TRBJ2-1 | TRBV6-1 | . | TRBD2 | TGTGCCAGCAGTCTCGGGATGGGACTAGTGGGGAACAATGAGCAGTTCTTC | CASSLGMGLVGNNEQFF
TRBJ1-5 | TRBV4-2 | . | TRBD1 | TGTACCAGCAGCCAAGGAACAGGGGGAAGTGATCAGCCCCAGCATTTT | CTSSQGTGGSDQPQHF
TRBJ2-7 | TRBV14 | . | TRBD2 | TGTGTCAGCAACCAGCTAGCGGTAGGAGAGTACGAGCAGTACTTC | CVSNQLAVGEYEQYF
TRBJ1-5 | TRBV5-1 | many | . | TGCGCCAGCAGCTTGGACGGGGAGTTTAGCAATCAGCCCCAGCATTTT | CASSLDGEFSNQPQHF
TRBJ2-5 | TRBV20-1 | . | . | TGCAGTGCTCAGAGTACAGCTGGGAGAGAGACCCAGTACTTC | CSAQSTAGRETQYF
TRBJ2-5 | TRBV6-6 | once | TRBD2 | TGTGCCAGCAGTAACTTGGGACTAGCGATGGATACCCAGTACTTC | CASSNLGLAMDTQYF
TRBJ2-6 | TRBV29-1 | once | . | TGCAGTGTTGGGATGAGCTCTGGGGCCAAAGTCCTGACTTTC | CSVGMSSGAKVLTF
TRBJ1-4 | TRBV6-5 | . | TRBD1 | TGTGCCAGCACCGTTCTTACCGGGACAGTTGGTGGACAGTTTTTT | CASTVLTGTVGGQFF
TRBJ1-2 | TRBV12-3/TRBV12-4 | . | . | TGTGCCAGCAGTTTGGGGGATAGCTACGCCTTC | CASSLGDSYAF
TRBJ1-4 | TRBV7-9 | many | TRBD1 | TGTGCCAGCAACTACGACAGGGCTGAAAAACTGTTTTTT | CASNYDRAEKLFF
TRBJ2-2 | TRBV4-1 | many | . | TGCGCCAGCAGCCAAGTCTTTCGGGGCTCGGGGAACACCGGGGAGCTGTTTTTT | CASSQVFRGSGNTGELFF
TRBJ2-5 | TRBV29-1 | . | TRBD2 | TGCGGTGTTGACGGGAGGGCCTTGGAGACCCAGTACTTC | CGVDGRALETQYF
TRBJ1-2 | TRBV6-5 | . | . | TGTGACAGCAGCCGGAACAGGAACAGCTATGGCTACACCTTC | CDSSRNRNSYGYTF
TRBJ2-1 | TRBV6-5 | . | . | TGTGCCAGCAGTAGCTGGAGGGCCTTTTTTGAGCAGTCCTTC | CASSSWRAFFEQSF
TRBJ2-7 | TRBV5-1 | many | . | TGCGCCAGCAGCTCGGGTAGCGGCTCCTACGAGCAGTACTTC | CASSSGSGSYEQYF
TRBJ2-2 | TRBV4-1 | many | TRBD2 | TGCGCCAGCAGCCAAGAGGGCAGCGGGAGGGGTGTAGGGAACACCGGGGAGCTGTTTTTT | CASSQEGSGRGVGNTGELFF
TRBJ2-1 | TRBV5-1 | many | TRBD2 | TGCGCCAGCAGCTTGGAAGGACGCACACGGACTAGCGGGAGGGCCAATGAGCAGTTCTTC | CASSLEGRTRTSGRANEQFF
TRBJ2-7 | TRBV6-6 | . | . | TGTGCCACATGGGAACGGGACACACCCTACGAGCAGTACTTC | CATWERDTPYEQYF
TRBJ2-7 | TRBV5-5 | . | TRBD2 | TGTGCCGGCACGTATACTAGCGCGAGCGTCTACGAGCAGTACTTC | CAGTYTSASVYEQYF
TRBJ1-4 | TRBV29-1 | . | TRBD1 | TGCAGCGTCGGACAGGGGGAGATCAATGAAAAACTGTTTTTT | CSVGQGEINEKLFF
TRBJ2-1 | TRBV6-5 | . | . | TGTGCCAACAGTCCCGCGGTGGGAGCCGGTGAGCAATTCTTC | CANSPAVGAGEQFF
TRBJ2-7 | TRBV29-1 | . | . | TGCAGCGTCAGGGACTGGGGGCTCGCCGAGCAGTACTTC | CSVRDWGLAEQYF
TRBJ1-2 | TRBV6-6 | . | . | TGTGCCAACAGTTATCGGGGGGGAGACTATGGCTACACCTTC | CANSYRGGDYGYTF
TRBJ2-7 | TRBV6-6 | many | TRBD1 | TGTGCCAGCAGACCGGGACAGGGATCCTACGAGCAGTACTTC | CASRPGQGSYEQYF
TRBJ1-4 | TRBV6-1 | . | . | TGTGCCGGCAGGAGAGGTACCGATCCCGAAAAACTGTTTTTT | CAGRRGTDPEKLFF
TRBJ2-3 | TRBV6-1 | . | . | TGTGTCAGCATCCGACGGGGTAACGGGCTCGGAACAGATACGCAGTATTTT | CVSIRRGNGLGTDTQYF
TRBJ2-7 | TRBV20-1 | . | TRBD1 | TGCAGTGCTTCCGGACAGGGAGAGGTCCGGATCTCCTACGAGCAGTACTTC | CSASGQGEVRISYEQYF
TRBJ2-7 | TRBV6-6 | . | . | TGTGCCAGCACAACGTACCTCGGGAACATCGGGCCTAGCGTATACGAGCAGTACTTC | CASTTYLGNIGPSVYEQYF
TRBJ2-5 | TRBV6-2/TRBV6-3 | many | . | TGTGCCAGCGGTGGATTCGGAACCCAGTACTTC | CASGGFGTQYF
TRBJ2-3 | TRBV28 | . | . | TGTGCCAGCAGTCCCGTGGGTGGCAATATCAATCAGCCCCAGTATTTT | CASSPVGGNINQPQYF
TRBJ1-5 | TRBV6-5 | medium-sized | . | TGTGCCAGCAGTTTAGATTATAGCAATCAGCCCCAGCATTTT | CASSLDYSNQPQHF
TRBJ1-2 | TRBV28 | few | . | TGTGCCAGCAGTTTCTGGTCTTATAGAGAGGGATTGTTC | CASSFWSYREGLF
TRBJ2-6 | TRBV12-3/TRBV12-4 | . | . | TGTGCCAGCACCCTCCGACCAGCAGGCTCGGGATGGGCCAACGTCCTGAGTTTC | CASTLRPAGSGWANVLSF
TRBJ1-5 | TRBV6-5 | . | . | TGTGCCAATCAGCCCCTGGCAGTAGGCAATCAGCCCCAGCATTTT | CANQPLAVGNQPQHF
TRBJ1-2 | TRBV5-4 | many | . | TGTGCCAGCACCCCAGGGGTGGTCGATGGCTACACCTTC | CASTPGVVDGYTF
TRBJ2-1 | TRBV29-1 | . | TRBD2 | TGCAGCGTTGAATTTACTAGCGGGATATCCCATGAGCGGTTCTTC | CSVEFTSGISHERFF
TRBJ1-1 | TRBV5-1 | . | . | TGCGCCAGCAGCACCCGGGACGGCGCTTTCATGAACACTGAAGCCTCCTTT | CASSTRDGAFMNTEASF
TRBJ2-1 | TRBV6-5 | few | . | TGCGCCAGCAGTTACCTCGGCGGGGCGGGCAATGAGCAGTCCTTC | CASSYLGGAGNEQSF
TRBJ2-7 | TRBV11-1 | few | . | TGTACCAGCAGCTTAGAGGCAGACAACTACGAGCAGTACTTC | CTSSLEADNYEQYF
TRBJ2-4 | TRBV5-1 | few | . | TGCGCCAGCAGCTTGGAGTCCGGTTCAGACATTCAGTACTTC | CASSLESGSDIQYF
TRBJ2-7 | TRBV6-5 | few | TRBD1 | TGTGCCGCCATGGGACAGGGTCGTATCGAGCAGTACTTC | CAAMGQGRIEQYF
TRBJ1-3 | TRBV6-5 | few | . | TGTGCCAGCAGTTATGGAGGGATCGGTGGAAACATCATATACTTT | CASSYGGIGGNIIYF